This T cell receptor (beta chain) emerged from a study of T-cell memory formation after mild COVID-19. Study background: Largely donor-specific sequence clusters came from a couple of donors.

Findings and caveats of the study: Later expanders leaned CD4+, whereas day 15 to 85 contracting clones were balanced CD4/CD8.

The V end lost 7 bases, the J end lost 5 bases, and 11 bases lay between the germline ends. The CDR3 has 12 residues. CDR1 and CDR2 from the germline V gene are LNHDA and SQIVND (reference sequence). TCRdb redid the calling of the 5' RACE reads with MiXCR, one entry per CDR3 protein. The sample shows roughly 130,000 distinct CDR3 sequences, approximately 16% of them seen only once. On this clonotype itself: The target antigen is unknown.

Sequenced sample: PBMCs or a T cell subset sorted from them (not recorded which). This receptor was identified in an adult woman who had mild COVID-19 (a few samples of this study predate the infection). Cell type and time point are not known. The chain joins TRBV19 to TRBJ1-1; D gene unclear. CDR3 residues: CASMNSDTEAFF. CDR3 bases: TGTGCCAGTATGAACAGCGATACTGAAGCTTTCTTT.